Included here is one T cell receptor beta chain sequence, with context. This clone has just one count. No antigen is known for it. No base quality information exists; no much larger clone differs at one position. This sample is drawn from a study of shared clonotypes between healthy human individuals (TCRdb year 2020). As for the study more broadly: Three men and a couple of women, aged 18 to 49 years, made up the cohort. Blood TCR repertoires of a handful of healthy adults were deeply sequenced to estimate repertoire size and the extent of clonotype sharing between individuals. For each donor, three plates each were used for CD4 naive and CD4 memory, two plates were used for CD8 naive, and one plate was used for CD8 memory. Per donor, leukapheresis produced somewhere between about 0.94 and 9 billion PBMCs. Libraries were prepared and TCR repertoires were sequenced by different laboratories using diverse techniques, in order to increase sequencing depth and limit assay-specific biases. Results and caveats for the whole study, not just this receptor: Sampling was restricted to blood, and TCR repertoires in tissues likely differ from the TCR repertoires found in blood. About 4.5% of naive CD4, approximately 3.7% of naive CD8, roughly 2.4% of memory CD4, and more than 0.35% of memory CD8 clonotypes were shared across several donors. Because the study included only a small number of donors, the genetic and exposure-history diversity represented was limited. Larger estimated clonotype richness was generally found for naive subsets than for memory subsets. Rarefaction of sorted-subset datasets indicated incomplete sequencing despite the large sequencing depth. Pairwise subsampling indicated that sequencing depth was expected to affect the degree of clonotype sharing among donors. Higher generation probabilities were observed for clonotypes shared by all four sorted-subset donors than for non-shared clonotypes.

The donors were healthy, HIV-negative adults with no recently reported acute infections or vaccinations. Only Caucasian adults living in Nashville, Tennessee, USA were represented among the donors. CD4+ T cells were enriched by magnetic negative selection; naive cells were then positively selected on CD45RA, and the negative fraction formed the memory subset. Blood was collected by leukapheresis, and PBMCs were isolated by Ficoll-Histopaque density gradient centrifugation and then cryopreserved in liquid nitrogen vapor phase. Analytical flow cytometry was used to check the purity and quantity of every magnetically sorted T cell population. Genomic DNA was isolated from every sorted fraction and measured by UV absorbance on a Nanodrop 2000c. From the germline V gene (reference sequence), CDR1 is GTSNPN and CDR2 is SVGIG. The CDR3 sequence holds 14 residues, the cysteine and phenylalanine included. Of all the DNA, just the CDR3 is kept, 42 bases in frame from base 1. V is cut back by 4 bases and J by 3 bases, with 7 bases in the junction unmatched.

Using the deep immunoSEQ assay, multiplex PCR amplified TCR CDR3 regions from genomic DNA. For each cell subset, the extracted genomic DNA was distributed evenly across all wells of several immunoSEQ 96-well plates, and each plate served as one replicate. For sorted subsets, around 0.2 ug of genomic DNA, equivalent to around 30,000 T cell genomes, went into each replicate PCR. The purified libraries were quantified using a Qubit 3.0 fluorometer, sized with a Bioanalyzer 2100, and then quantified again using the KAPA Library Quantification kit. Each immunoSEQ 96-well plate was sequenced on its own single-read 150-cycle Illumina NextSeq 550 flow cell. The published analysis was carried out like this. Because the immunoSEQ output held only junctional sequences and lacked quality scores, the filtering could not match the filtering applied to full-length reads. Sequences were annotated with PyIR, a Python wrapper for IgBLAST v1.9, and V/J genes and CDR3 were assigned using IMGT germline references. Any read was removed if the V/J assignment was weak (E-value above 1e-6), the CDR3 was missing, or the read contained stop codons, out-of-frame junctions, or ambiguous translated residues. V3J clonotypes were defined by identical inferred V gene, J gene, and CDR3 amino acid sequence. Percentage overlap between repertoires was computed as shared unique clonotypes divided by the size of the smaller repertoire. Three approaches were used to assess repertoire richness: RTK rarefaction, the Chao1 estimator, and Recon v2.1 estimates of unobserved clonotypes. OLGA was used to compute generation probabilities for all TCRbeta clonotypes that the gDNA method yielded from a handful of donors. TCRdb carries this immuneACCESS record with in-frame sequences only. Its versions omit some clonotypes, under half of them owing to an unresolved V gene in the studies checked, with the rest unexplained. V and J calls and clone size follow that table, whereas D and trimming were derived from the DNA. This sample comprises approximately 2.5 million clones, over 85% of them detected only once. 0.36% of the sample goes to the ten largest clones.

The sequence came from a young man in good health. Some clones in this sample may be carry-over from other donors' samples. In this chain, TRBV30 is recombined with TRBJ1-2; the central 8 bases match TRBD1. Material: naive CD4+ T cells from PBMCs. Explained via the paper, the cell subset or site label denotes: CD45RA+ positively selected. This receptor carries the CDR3 CAWIRQGTDYGYTF. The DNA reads TGTGCCTGGATACGACAGGGGACCGACTATGGCTACACCTTC.